The present entry profiles one T cell receptor (beta chain) with its context. Its antigen is unidentified. The data stem from a study of CD8+CD57+ T cells in acquired aplastic anemia. About the study: Sorted CD4+ and CD8+ cells yielded around 3.2 ug of DNA on average.

The V end lost 6 bases, the J end lost 9 bases, and 24 bases lay between the germline ends. This CDR3 is built from 14 residues. Germline CDR1 SQVTM, CDR2 ANQGSEA. The study's findings and limits: Patients and controls were found to share twenty-nine CD8+ CDR3 sequences.

The patients chosen for sequencing had shown expansion of CD8+CD57+ cells (detected by flow cytometry). Each patient carried a diagnosis of severe acquired aplastic anemia. The template used for profiling TCR beta VDJ and CDR3 was genomic DNA. TCRdb passed the reads through MiXCR, listing each CDR3 protein once. The data hold approximately 120,000 distinct CDR3 sequences, with approximately 40% observed a single time. The chain links TRBV29-1 to TRBJ2-7; D remains ambiguous. Sequenced material: sorted CD4+, CD8+, or CD8+CD57+ T cells (not recorded which) from PBMCs. The source is a human donor with aplastic anemia. For the CDR3, the DNA is TGCAGCGTGAAAAGTCTCCTGGACCCTTTTGGGCAGTACTTC. It yields the protein CSVKSLLDPFGQYF.